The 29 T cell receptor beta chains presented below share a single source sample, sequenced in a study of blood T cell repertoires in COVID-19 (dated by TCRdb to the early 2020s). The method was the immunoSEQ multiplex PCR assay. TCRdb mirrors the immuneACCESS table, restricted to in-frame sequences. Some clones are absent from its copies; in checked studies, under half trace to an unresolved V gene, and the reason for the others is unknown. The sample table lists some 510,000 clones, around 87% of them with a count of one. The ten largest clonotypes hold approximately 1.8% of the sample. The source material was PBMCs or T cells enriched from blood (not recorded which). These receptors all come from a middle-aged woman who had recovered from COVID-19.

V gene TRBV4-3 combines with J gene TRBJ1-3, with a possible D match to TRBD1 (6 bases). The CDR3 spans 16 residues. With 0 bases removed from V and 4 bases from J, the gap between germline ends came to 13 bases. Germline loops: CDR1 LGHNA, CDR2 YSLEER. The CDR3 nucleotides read TGCGCCAGCAGCCAAGATCATACCGGGACAGGAAACACCATATATTTT. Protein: CASSQDHTGTGNTIYF.

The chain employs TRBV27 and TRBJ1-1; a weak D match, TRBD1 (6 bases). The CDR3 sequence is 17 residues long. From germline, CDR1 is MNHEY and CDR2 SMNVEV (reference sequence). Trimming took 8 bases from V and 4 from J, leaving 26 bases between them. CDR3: CASRLFQDSMGSTEAFF. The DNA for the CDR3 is TGTGCCAGCCGCCTGTTTCAGGACAGTATGGGATCCACTGAAGCTTTCTTT.

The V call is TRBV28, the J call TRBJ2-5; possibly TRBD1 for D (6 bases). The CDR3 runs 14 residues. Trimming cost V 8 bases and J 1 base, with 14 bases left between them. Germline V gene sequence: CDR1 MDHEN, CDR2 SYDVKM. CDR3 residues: CASAATGFQETQYF. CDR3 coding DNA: TGTGCCAGCGCGGCCACAGGGTTCCAAGAGACCCAGTACTTC.

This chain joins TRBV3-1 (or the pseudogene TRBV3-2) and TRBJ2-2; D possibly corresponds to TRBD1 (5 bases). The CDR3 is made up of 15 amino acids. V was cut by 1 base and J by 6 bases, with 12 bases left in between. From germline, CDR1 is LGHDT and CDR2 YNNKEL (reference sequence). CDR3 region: CASSQVPQVSGELFF. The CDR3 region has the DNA TGTGCCAGCAGCCAAGTCCCACAGGTGTCCGGGGAGCTGTTTTTT.

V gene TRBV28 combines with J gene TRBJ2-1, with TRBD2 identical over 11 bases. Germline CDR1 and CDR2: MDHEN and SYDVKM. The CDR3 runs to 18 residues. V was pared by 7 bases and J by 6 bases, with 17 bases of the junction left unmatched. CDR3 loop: CASTLGVLAGGSGNEQFF. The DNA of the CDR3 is TGTGCCAGCACCCTAGGTGTCCTAGCGGGAGGCAGCGGCAATGAGCAGTTCTTC.

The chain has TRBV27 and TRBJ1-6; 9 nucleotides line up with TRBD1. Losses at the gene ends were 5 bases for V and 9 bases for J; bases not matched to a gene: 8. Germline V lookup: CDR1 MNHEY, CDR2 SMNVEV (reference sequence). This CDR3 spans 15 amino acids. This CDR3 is CASSPSGTGLSPLHF. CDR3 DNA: TGTGCCAGCAGTCCTTCCGGGACAGGGCTTTCACCCCTCCACTTT.

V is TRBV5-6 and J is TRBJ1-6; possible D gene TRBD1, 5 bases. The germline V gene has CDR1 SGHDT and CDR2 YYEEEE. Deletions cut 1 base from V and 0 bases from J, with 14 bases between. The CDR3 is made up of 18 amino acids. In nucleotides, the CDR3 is TGTGCCAGCAGCTTGAGAAGGGGAAAAAGCTCCTATAATTCACCCCTCCACTTT. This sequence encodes CASSLRRGKSSYNSPLHF.

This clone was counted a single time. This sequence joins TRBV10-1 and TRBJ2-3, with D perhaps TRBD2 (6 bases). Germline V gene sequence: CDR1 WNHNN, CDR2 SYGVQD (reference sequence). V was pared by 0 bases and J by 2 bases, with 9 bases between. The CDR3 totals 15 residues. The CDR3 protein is CASSESGGITDTQYF. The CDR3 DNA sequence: TGCGCCAGCAGTGAGTCTGGCGGGATCACAGATACGCAGTATTTT.

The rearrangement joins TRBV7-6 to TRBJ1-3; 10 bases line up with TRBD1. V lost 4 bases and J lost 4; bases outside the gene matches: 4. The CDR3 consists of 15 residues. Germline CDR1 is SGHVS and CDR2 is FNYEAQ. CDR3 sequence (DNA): TGTGCCAGCAGCTGGACAGGGGGAGTCGGAAACACCATATATTTT. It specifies CASSWTGGVGNTIYF.

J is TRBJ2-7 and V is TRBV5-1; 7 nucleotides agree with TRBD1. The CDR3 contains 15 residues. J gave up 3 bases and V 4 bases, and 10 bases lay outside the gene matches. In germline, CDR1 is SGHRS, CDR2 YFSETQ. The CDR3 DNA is TGCGCCAGCAGCCCAACGACAGGGACGATCTACGAGCAGTACTTC. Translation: CASSPTTGTIYEQYF.

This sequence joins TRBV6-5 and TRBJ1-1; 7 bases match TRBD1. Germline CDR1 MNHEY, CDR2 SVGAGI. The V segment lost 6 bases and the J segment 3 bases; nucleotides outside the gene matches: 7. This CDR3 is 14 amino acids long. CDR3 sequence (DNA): TGTGCCAGCAGCTTCAGGGGGGCGGACACTGAAGCTTTCTTT. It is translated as CASSFRGADTEAFF.

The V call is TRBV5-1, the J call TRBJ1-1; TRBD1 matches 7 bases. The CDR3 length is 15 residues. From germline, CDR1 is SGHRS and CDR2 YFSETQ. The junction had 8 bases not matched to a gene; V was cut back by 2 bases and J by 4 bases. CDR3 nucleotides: TGCGCCAGCAGCTTAGACAGGGTCTCGACCACTGAAGCTTTCTTT. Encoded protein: CASSLDRVSTTEAFF.

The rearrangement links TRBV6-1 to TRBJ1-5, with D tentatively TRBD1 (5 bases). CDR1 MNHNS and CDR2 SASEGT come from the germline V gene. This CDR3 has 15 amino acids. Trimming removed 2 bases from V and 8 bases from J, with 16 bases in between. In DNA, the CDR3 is TGTGCCAGCAGTGAATTCGGGGGGGATTTGAAGCCCCAGCATTTT. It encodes CASSEFGGDLKPQHF.

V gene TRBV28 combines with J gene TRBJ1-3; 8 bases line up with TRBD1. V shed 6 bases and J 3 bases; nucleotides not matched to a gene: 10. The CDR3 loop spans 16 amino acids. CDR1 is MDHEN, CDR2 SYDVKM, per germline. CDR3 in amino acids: CASSLTPGQGGNTIYF. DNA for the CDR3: TGTGCCAGCAGCTTAACCCCTGGACAGGGTGGAAACACCATATATTTT.

CDR3 nucleotide sequence: TGTGCCAGCAGTCCGCTCAAACGGGAGGGGGGGTTTTACAATGAGCAGTTCTTC. Its protein product is CASSPLKREGGFYNEQFF. This rearrangement joins TRBV6-6 to TRBJ2-1; TRBD2 aligns across 8 bases. CDR1 MNHNY and CDR2 SVGAGI come from the germline V gene (reference sequence). V trimming: 5 bases; J trimming: 4 bases; junction bases outside the gene matches: 16. The CDR3 spans 18 residues.

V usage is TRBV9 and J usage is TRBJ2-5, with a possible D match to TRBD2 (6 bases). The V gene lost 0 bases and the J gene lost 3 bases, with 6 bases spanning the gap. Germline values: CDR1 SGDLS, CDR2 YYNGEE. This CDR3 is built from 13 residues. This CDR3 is CASSVGLEETQYF. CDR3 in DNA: TGTGCCAGCAGCGTAGGACTAGAAGAGACCCAGTACTTC. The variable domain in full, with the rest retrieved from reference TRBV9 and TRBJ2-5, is DSGVTQTPKHLITATGQRVTLRCSPRSGDLSVYWYQQSLDQGLQFLIQYYNGEERAKGNILERFSAQQFPDLHSELNLSSLELGDSALYFCASSVGLEETQYFGPGTRLLVL.

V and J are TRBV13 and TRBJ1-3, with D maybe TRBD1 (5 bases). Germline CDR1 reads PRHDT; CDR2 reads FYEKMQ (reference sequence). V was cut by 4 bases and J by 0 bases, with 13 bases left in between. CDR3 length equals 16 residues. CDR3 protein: CASSSRQMSSGNTIYF. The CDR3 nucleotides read TGTGCCAGCAGCTCCCGACAGATGAGCTCTGGAAACACCATATATTTT.

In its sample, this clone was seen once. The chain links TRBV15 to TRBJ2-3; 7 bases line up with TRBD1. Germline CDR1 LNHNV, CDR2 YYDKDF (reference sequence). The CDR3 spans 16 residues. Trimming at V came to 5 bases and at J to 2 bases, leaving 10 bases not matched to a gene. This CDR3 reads CATSGPDRAATDTQYF. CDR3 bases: TGTGCCACCAGCGGACCCGACAGGGCGGCCACAGATACGCAGTATTTT.

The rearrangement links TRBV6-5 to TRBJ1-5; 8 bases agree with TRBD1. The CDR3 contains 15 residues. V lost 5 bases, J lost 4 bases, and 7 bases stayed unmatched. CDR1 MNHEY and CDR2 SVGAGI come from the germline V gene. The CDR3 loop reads CASSRQGNKNQPQHF. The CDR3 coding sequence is TGTGCCAGCAGTAGACAGGGGAATAAGAATCAGCCCCAGCATTTT.

The CDR3 sequence: CASSQDAILAGVNEQFF. CDR3 in DNA: TGTGCCAGCAGCCAGGATGCTATACTAGCGGGAGTTAATGAGCAGTTCTTC. The chain couples TRBV3-1 (or the pseudogene TRBV3-2) to TRBJ2-1, with TRBD2 matching 11 bases. V shed 3 bases and J 7 bases; nucleotides not matched to a gene: 11. This CDR3 has 17 amino acids. The germline gives CDR1 LGHDT, CDR2 YNNKEL (reference sequence).

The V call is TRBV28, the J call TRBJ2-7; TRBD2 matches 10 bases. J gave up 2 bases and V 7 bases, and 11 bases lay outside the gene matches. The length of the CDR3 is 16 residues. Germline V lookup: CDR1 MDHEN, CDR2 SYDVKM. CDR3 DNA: TGTGCCAGCACCGGGCAGGAGCGGGGGGGGGCCTACGAGCAGTACTTC. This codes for CASTGQERGGAYEQYF.

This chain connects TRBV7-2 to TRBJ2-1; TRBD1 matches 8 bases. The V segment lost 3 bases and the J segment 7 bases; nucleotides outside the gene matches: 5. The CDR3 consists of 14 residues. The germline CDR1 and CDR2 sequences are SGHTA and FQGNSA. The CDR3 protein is CASSFRDRTNEQFF. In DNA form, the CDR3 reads TGTGCCAGCAGCTTCCGGGACAGGACAAATGAGCAGTTCTTC. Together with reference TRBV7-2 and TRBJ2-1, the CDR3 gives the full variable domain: GAGVSQSPSNKVTEKGKDVELRCDPISGHTALYWYRQSLGQGLEFLIYFQGNSAPDKSGLPSDRFSAERTGGSVSTLTIQRTQQEDSAVYLCASSFRDRTNEQFFGPGTRLTVL.

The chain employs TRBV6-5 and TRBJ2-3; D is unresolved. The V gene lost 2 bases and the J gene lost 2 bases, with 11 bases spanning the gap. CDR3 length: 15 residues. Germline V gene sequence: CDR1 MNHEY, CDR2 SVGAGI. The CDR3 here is CASSYRLGYTDTQYF. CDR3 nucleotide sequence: TGTGCCAGCAGTTACAGACTTGGGTACACAGATACGCAGTATTTT.

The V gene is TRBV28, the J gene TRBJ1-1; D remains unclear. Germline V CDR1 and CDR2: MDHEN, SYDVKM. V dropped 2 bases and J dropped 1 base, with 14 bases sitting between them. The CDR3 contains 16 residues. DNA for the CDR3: TGTGCCAGCAGTTTAGTTTCGGGTGGTTGGAACACTGAAGCTTTCTTT. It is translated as CASSLVSGGWNTEAFF.

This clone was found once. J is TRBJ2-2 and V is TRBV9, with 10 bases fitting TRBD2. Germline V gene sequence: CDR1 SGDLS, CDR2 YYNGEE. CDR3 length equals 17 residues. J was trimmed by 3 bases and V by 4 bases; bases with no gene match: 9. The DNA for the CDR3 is TGTGCCAGCAGCACCTCCGGACTAGCGGTATACACCGGGGAGCTGTTTTTT. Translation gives CASSTSGLAVYTGELFF.

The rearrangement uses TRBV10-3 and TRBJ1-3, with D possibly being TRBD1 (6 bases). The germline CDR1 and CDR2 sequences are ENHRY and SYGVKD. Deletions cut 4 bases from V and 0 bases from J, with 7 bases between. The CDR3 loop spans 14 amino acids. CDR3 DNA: TGTGCCATCAGTGGGACAGACTCTGGAAACACCATATATTTT. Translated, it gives CAISGTDSGNTIYF.

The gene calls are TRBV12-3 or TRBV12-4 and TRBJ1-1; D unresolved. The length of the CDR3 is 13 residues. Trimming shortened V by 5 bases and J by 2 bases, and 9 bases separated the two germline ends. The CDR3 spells CASSPDINTEAFF. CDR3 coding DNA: TGTGCCAGCAGTCCTGACATCAACACTGAAGCTTTCTTT.

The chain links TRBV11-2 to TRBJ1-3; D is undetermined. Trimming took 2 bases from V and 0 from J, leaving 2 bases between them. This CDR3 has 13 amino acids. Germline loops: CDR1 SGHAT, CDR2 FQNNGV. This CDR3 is CASSLLSGNTIYF. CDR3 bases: TGTGCCAGCAGCTTACTCTCTGGAAACACCATATATTTT.

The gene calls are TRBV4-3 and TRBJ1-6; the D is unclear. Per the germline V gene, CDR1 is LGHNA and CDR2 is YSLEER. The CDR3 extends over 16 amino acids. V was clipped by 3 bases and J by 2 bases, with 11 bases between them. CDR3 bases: TGCGCCAGCAGCCAGAGCGGAGTAACCTATAATTCACCCCTCCACTTT. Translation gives CASSQSGVTYNSPLHF.